One and the same sample provided the 30 T cell receptor beta chains below, sequenced in a study of response to subunit inactivated influenza vaccine. TCRdb reprocessed the RT-PCR reads via MiXCR and lists one record per CDR3 protein. Altogether roughly 670,000 distinct CDR3 sequences are present, 12% to 15% being singletons, with the ten largest covering 7.6%. The material was PBMCs from blood, obtained about 14 days before vaccination. The receptors stem from a man aged 45-60 years who received an inactivated influenza vaccine.

This chain connects TRBV7-2 to TRBJ1-6; D unclear. The V gene lost 4 bases and the J gene lost 7 bases, with 8 bases spanning the gap. CDR3 size: 13 residues. The germline V gene encodes CDR1 SGHTA and CDR2 FQGNSA. CDR3 in amino acids: CASSSDGNSPLHF. The CDR3 DNA reads TGTGCCAGCAGCTCGGACGGGAATTCACCCCTCCACTTT. Full variable domain (rest looked up from reference TRBV7-2 and TRBJ1-6): GAGVSQSPSNKVTEKGKDVELRCDPISGHTALYWYRQSLGQGLEFLIYFQGNSAPDKSGLPSDRFSAERTGGSVSTLTIQRTQQEDSAVYLCASSSDGNSPLHFGNGTRLTVT.

The genes are TRBV15 and TRBJ2-1; TRBD2 matches at 7 bases. CDR1 is LNHNV, CDR2 YYDKDF, per germline (reference sequence). V lost 2 bases, J lost 5 bases, and 9 bases stayed unmatched. CDR3 size: 16 residues. CDR3 bases: TGTGCCACCAGCAGACCTGCGGGGGTGGCAAACAATGAGCAGTTCTTC. Its translation: CATSRPAGVANNEQFF.

V and J are TRBV20-1 and TRBJ1-1; D is undetermined. Germline V gene data show CDR1 as DFQATT and CDR2 as SNEGSKA (reference sequence). CDR3 size: 14 residues. V lost 0 bases, J lost 4 bases, and 12 bases lay in between. This chain's CDR3 is CSARESGWGTEAFF. CDR3 sequence (DNA): TGCAGTGCTAGAGAGTCTGGGTGGGGCACTGAAGCTTTCTTT.

V gene TRBV29-1 combines with J gene TRBJ2-3; maybe TRBD1 (6 bases). Germline V gives CDR1 SQVTM, CDR2 ANQGSEA. The V end was cut by 6 bases, the J end by 0 bases, with 10 bases between. The CDR3 extends over 13 amino acids. This chain's CDR3 is CSVRGLSTDTQYF. The CDR3 nucleotides read TGCAGCGTCAGGGGCCTTAGCACAGATACGCAGTATTTT.

The table lists this clonotype with a few counts. This chain connects TRBV12-3 or TRBV12-4 to TRBJ2-3; possible D gene TRBD1, 6 bases. V lost 0 bases and J lost 10, with 11 bases in between. The CDR3 runs to 13 residues. The CDR3 nucleotides are TGTGCCAGCAGTTTAGCGCTAGGGGGTTCGCAGTATTTT. Encoded protein: CASSLALGGSQYF.

The V gene is TRBV28, the J gene TRBJ2-6; D is tentatively TRBD1 or TRBD2 (5 bases each). The CDR3 sequence is 17 residues long. V dropped 4 bases and J dropped 0 bases, with 13 bases sitting between them. Germline V gene data show CDR1 as MDHEN and CDR2 as SYDVKM. As DNA, the CDR3 is TGTGCCAGCAGTTCCGGGACGGGTATCTCTGGGGCCAACGTCCTGACTTTC. Its translation: CASSSGTGISGANVLTF.

This sequence joins TRBV5-1 and TRBJ2-2; tentatively, D is TRBD2 (6 bases). In germline, CDR1 is SGHRS, CDR2 YFSETQ. The V and J ends lost 4 bases and 4 bases respectively, with 14 bases between them. The CDR3 runs to 15 residues. This CDR3 reads CASSPGGTSTGELFF. The CDR3 DNA reads as TGCGCCAGCAGCCCAGGAGGGACGAGCACCGGGGAGCTGTTTTTT.

This clonotype has a handful of counts. The chain has TRBV9 and TRBJ2-3; no reliable D call. Germline V gene sequence: CDR1 SGDLS, CDR2 YYNGEE. This CDR3 comprises 17 residues. Between the trimmed V and J ends, which lost 0 bases and 4 bases, there was a span of 18 bases. The CDR3 DNA reads TGTGCCAGCAGCGTAGATCTTCGGGTAGACGGGTCAGATACGCAGTATTTT. Translated: CASSVDLRVDGSDTQYF.

The rearrangement links TRBV20-1 to TRBJ2-7; 7 bases are shared with TRBD2. CDR1 is DFQATT and CDR2 is SNEGSKA in the germline V gene (reference sequence). J lost 6 bases, V lost 3 bases, and 14 bases had no gene match. This CDR3 region has 15 residues. CDR3 sequence reads: CSASPGGLAVGEQYF. CDR3 coding DNA: TGCAGTGCTAGTCCCGGGGGTCTAGCGGTTGGCGAGCAGTACTTC.

This clonotype came up a few times. The chain joins TRBV5-1 to TRBJ2-3; D tentatively reads TRBD1 or TRBD2 (5 bases each). Trimming took off 3 bases at V and 1 base at J, with 15 bases between the two ends. The CDR3 loop spans 16 amino acids. Germline V lookup: CDR1 SGHRS, CDR2 YFSETQ. Written as DNA, the CDR3 is TGCGCCAGCAGCTCCGGGACCGGGGCTGGCACAGATACGCAGTATTTT. Protein sequence: CASSSGTGAGTDTQYF.

As to this clonotype: This may come from a read error, since a much larger clone is one base off. The J gene is TRBJ2-7, the V gene TRBV20-1; D remains unclear. Germline CDR1 and CDR2: DFQATT and SNEGSKA (reference sequence). This CDR3 region has 10 residues. V was clipped by 6 bases and J by 8 bases, with 11 bases between them. CDR3 protein: CSARSYKQYF. The CDR3 nucleotides are TGCAGTGCAAGGAGTTACAAGCAGTACTTC.

The V gene is TRBV5-5, the J gene TRBJ2-2; D uncertain. This CDR3 spans 15 amino acids. V was cut by 1 base and J by 2 bases, with 9 bases left in between. Germline values: CDR1 SGHKS, CDR2 YYEKEE (reference sequence). The chain's CDR3 is CASSLFLLNTGELFF. The CDR3 region has the DNA TGTGCCAGCAGCTTGTTTCTCCTTAACACCGGGGAGCTGTTTTTT.

The chain carries TRBV6-5 and TRBJ1-1, with 8 bases lining up with TRBD1. There are 15 residues in the CDR3. With V trimmed by 0 bases and J by 4 bases, 4 bases remained unmatched. The germline V gene has CDR1 MNHEY and CDR2 SVGAGI. CDR3 amino acids: CASSYSTGVATEAFF. In DNA, the CDR3 is TGTGCCAGCAGTTACTCGACAGGGGTGGCCACTGAAGCTTTCTTT.

This clonotype turned up a few times. The rearrangement uses TRBV7-2 and TRBJ2-3; unclear D gene. Germline lookup yields CDR1 SGHTA and CDR2 FQGNSA. Trimming shortened V by 1 base and J by 0 bases, and 8 bases separated the two germline ends. The CDR3 has 15 amino acids. For the CDR3, the DNA is TGTGCCAGCAGCTTAGGTCCAGCTAGCACAGATACGCAGTATTTT. It specifies CASSLGPASTDTQYF. The whole variable domain, remainder taken from reference TRBV7-2 and TRBJ2-3, is GAGVSQSPSNKVTEKGKDVELRCDPISGHTALYWYRQSLGQGLEFLIYFQGNSAPDKSGLPSDRFSAERTGGSVSTLTIQRTQQEDSAVYLCASSLGPASTDTQYFGPGTRLTVL.

The chain carries TRBV19 and TRBJ2-3, with TRBD2 as a possible D gene (7 bases). The CDR3 totals 12 residues. Germline CDR1 and CDR2: LNHDA and SQIVND (reference sequence). V was clipped by 10 bases and J by 5 bases, with 13 bases between them. The CDR3, as DNA: TGTGCCACCGAGGGGGGGTTAGATACGCAGTATTTT. It is translated as CATEGGLDTQYF. Looking up the rest from reference TRBV19 and TRBJ2-3 gives the full variable domain: DGGITQSPKYLFRKEGQNVTLSCEQNLNHDAMYWYRQDPGQGLRLIYYSQIVNDFQKGDIAEGYSVSREKKESFPLTVTSAQKNPTAFYLCATEGGLDTQYFGPGTRLTVL.

The sample holds a few counts of this clonotype. The chain joins TRBV7-8 to TRBJ2-1, with TRBD1 as a possible D gene (6 bases). Looked up from germline, CDR1 is SGHVS and CDR2 is FQNEAQ. This CDR3 has 12 residues. V lost 0 bases to trimming and J lost 13 bases, with 10 bases between them. The CDR3 here is CASSLATDSQFF. The CDR3 coding sequence is TGTGCCAGCAGCTTAGCTACGGACAGCCAGTTCTTC.

This clonotype was counted only a few times. The chain carries TRBV6-6 and TRBJ2-7, with 7 nucleotides matching TRBD1. Germline V gene data show CDR1 as MNHNY and CDR2 as SVGAGI (reference sequence). V was clipped by 5 bases and J by 6 bases; unmatched bases: 4. The CDR3 covers 12 residues. CDR3 sequence reads: CASSQDRAEQYF. In nucleotides, the CDR3 is TGTGCCAGCAGTCAAGACAGGGCCGAGCAGTACTTC.

The rearrangement uses TRBV7-2 and TRBJ2-1; 9 positions match TRBD2. The CDR3 is made up of 15 amino acids. V dropped 0 bases and J dropped 7; count of bases not matched to a gene: 4. Germline assignment: CDR1 SGHTA and CDR2 FQGNSA. The CDR3 sequence: CASSLAAGGKNEQFF. DNA for the CDR3: TGTGCCAGCAGCTTAGCGGCGGGGGGGAAAAATGAGCAGTTCTTC.

This clonotype was seen ten or more times. The V call is TRBV4-3, the J call TRBJ2-6; a possible D gene is TRBD1 (5 bases). Trimming took off 0 bases at V and 0 bases at J, with 9 bases between the two ends. The CDR3 runs to 17 residues. Germline values: CDR1 LGHNA, CDR2 YSLEER. In nucleotides, the CDR3 is TGCGCCAGCAGCCAAGAAGGGGAATCCTCTGGGGCCAACGTCCTGACTTTC. This sequence encodes CASSQEGESSGANVLTF.

This clonotype has only a few counts. The CDR3 nucleotides are TGCGCCAGCAGCCAAGATTCTGGCTCCTATAATTCACCCCTCCACTTT. Its translation is CASSQDSGSYNSPLHF. The chain employs TRBV4-1 and TRBJ1-6, with D unresolved. The CDR3 has 16 amino acids. The V and J ends lost 0 bases and 0 bases respectively, with 6 bases between them. Germline CDR1 and CDR2: MGHRA and YSYEKL.

This clonotype has just a few counts. As DNA, the CDR3 is TGTGCCAGCAGCCCCGGGGGGGGCCGAGAGACCCAGTACTTC. Translating it yields CASSPGGGRETQYF. The V gene is TRBV7-9, the J gene TRBJ2-5; 8 nucleotides align to TRBD2. Germline values: CDR1 SEHNR, CDR2 FQNEAQ (reference sequence). The CDR3 has 14 amino acids. J was trimmed by 4 bases and V by 5 bases; bases with no gene match: 6. Drawing the rest from reference TRBV7-9 and TRBJ2-5, the complete variable domain is DTGVSQNPRHKITKRGQNVTFRCDPISEHNRLYWYRQTLGQGPEFLTYFQNEAQLEKSRLLSDRFSAERPKGSFSTLEIQRTEQGDSAMYLCASSPGGGRETQYFGPGTRLLVL.

V usage is TRBV6-6 and J usage is TRBJ2-7, with D hard to call. Germline V CDR1 and CDR2: MNHNY, SVGAGI (reference sequence). This CDR3 spans 13 amino acids. Between the trimmed V and J ends, which lost 4 bases and 4 bases, there was a span of 11 bases. The CDR3 sequence is CASSSITSYEQYF. In DNA, the CDR3 is TGTGCCAGCAGTTCAATAACCTCGTACGAGCAGTACTTC.

The gene calls are TRBV11-2 and TRBJ2-7; D is perhaps TRBD2 (5 bases). The CDR3 sequence is 14 residues long. Trimming shortened V by 4 bases and J by 3 bases, and 13 bases separated the two germline ends. Germline CDR1 reads SGHAT; CDR2 reads FQNNGV. The CDR3 region has the DNA TGTGCCAGCAGCTCCGACTACCAAAGCTACGAGCAGTACTTC. Translating it yields CASSSDYQSYEQYF.

This clonotype was detected only a few times. This chain joins TRBV7-2 and TRBJ2-7; 8 bases line up with TRBD1. The V gene's germline CDR1 is SGHTA and CDR2 FQGNSA. Trimming at V came to 2 bases and at J to 3 bases, leaving 9 bases not matched to a gene. The CDR3 spans 16 residues. CDR3 protein: CASSLPADRVDYEQYF. The CDR3 DNA sequence: TGTGCCAGCAGCTTACCGGCGGACAGGGTTGACTACGAGCAGTACTTC.

This clonotype was seen a few times. V gene TRBV4-3 combines with J gene TRBJ2-1; 12 bases are a match to TRBD2. The germline CDR1 and CDR2 sequences are LGHNA and YSLEER. Trimming removed 0 bases from V and 7 bases from J; junction bases left unmatched: 4. The CDR3 runs to 16 residues. The CDR3 loop is CASSQDLAGGSNEQFF. CDR3 nucleotides: TGCGCCAGCAGCCAAGATCTAGCGGGGGGGAGTAATGAGCAGTTCTTC.

This clonotype was observed a few times. CDR3 loop: CANLFADRYEAFF. CDR3 nucleotide sequence: TGTGCCAACCTATTTGCTGATAGGTATGAAGCTTTCTTT. The gene calls are TRBV6-8 and TRBJ1-1; D call uncertain. Trimming left V 10 bases short and J 7 bases short, with 19 bases between. Germline V lookup: CDR1 MNHGY, CDR2 SAAAGT. The CDR3 length is 13 residues.

This clonotype occurred a few times. V is TRBV20-1 and J is TRBJ1-4; no firm D call. The CDR3 length is 12 residues. In germline, CDR1 is DFQATT, CDR2 SNEGSKA (reference sequence). V lost 4 bases and J lost 5, with 8 bases in between. DNA for the CDR3: TGCAGTGCTAAACAGACGAATGAAAAACTGTTTTTT. Translation: CSAKQTNEKLFF.

This clonotype was counted once. The rearrangement joins TRBV7-2 to TRBJ2-7; no reliable D call. CDR1 SGHTA and CDR2 FQGNSA come from the germline V gene. Trimming removed 6 bases from V and 2 bases from J, with 14 bases in between. This CDR3 contains 14 residues. CDR3: CASSLSKGAYEQYF. The DNA for the CDR3 is TGTGCCAGCAGTCTGTCAAAGGGTGCCTACGAGCAGTACTTC.

This clonotype was recorded a few times. The chain carries TRBV27 and TRBJ2-3; either TRBD1 or TRBD2 may fit D (5 bases each). Trimming took 8 bases from V and 2 from J, leaving 17 bases between them. The CDR3 totals 15 residues. Germline V CDR1 and CDR2: MNHEY, SMNVEV (reference sequence). In DNA form, the CDR3 reads TGTGCCAGCCGTCAGCCGGGGCGAAACACAGATACGCAGTATTTT. This translates into CASRQPGRNTDTQYF.

The J gene is TRBJ2-3, the V gene TRBV6-5; no clear D gene. Between the trimmed V and J ends, which lost 2 bases and 4 bases, there was a span of 7 bases. The germline gives CDR1 MNHEY, CDR2 SVGAGI. The CDR3 extends over 13 amino acids. The CDR3 reads CASSYRFSDTQYF. CDR3 nucleotides: TGTGCCAGCAGTTACCGGTTTTCAGATACGCAGTATTTT.